A selection of T cell receptor beta chains follows, all from one sample in a study of a mutant IDH1 vaccine in newly diagnosed glioma. Libraries were prepared by immunoSEQ multiplex PCR; TCRdb keeps only in-frame clonotypes and omits some of them. The sample records about 40,000 clones, 84% being singletons. Antigens for these TCRs are unknown. The sequenced sample was PBMCs, obtained from a glioma patient whose treatment included an IDH1 peptide vaccine. These receptors were obtained from a man aged 35 to 55 with glioma. Each CDR3 is given with its conserved first and last residue. D genes are given only for firm matches. Only some rows state a clone size, as once, few, many or a class for expanded clones.

clone_size	d_call	v_call	j_call	cdr3_aa	cdr3_nt
.	TRBD1	TRBV27	TRBJ2-1	CASSPRDRVAEQFF	TGTGCCAGCAGTCCCCGGGACAGGGTAGCTGAGCAGTTCTTC
.	.	TRBV4-3	TRBJ2-2	CASSQEGGPFTGELFF	TGCGCCAGCAGCCAAGAAGGGGGACCCTTCACCGGGGAGCTGTTTTTT
.	TRBD1	TRBV5-4	TRBJ1-3	CASSWDRTGNTIYF	TGTGCCAGCAGCTGGGACAGAACTGGAAACACCATATATTTT
.	TRBD1	TRBV7-9	TRBJ2-1	CASGRDRGWLNEQFF	TGTGCCAGCGGCCGGGACAGGGGATGGTTGAATGAGCAGTTCTTC
.	.	TRBV9	TRBJ1-3	CASSSGLSSGNTIYF	TGTGCCAGCAGCAGCGGACTGTCCTCTGGAAACACCATATATTTT
once	TRBD2	TRBV4-1	TRBJ2-2	CASSQFGLAGVNTGELFF	TGCGCCAGCAGCCAATTCGGACTAGCGGGAGTTAACACCGGGGAGCTGTTTTTT
.	.	TRBV12-1	TRBJ2-7	CASSFRSELAGGPYEQYF	TGTGCCAGCAGCTTTCGTTCAGAACTAGCGGGAGGGCCCTACGAGCAGTACTTC
.	TRBD2	TRBV5-4	TRBJ2-3	CASSSRLARATDTQYF	TGTGCCAGCAGCTCCCGACTAGCCCGAGCCACAGATACGCAGTATTTT
.	TRBD1	TRBV25-1	TRBJ2-5	CASSERQGAMETQYF	TGTGCCAGCAGTGAGCGCCAGGGGGCAATGGAGACCCAGTACTTC
few	.	TRBV15	TRBJ1-5	CAITEGGGQPQHF	TGTGCCATCACTGAGGGGGGAGGTCAGCCCCAGCATTTT
few	.	TRBV9	TRBJ1-3	CASSPGGNRNTIYF	TGTGCCAGCAGCCCGGGGGGGAACCGAAACACCATATATTTT
few	.	TRBV5-1	TRBJ1-4	CASSIGRGTNEKLFF	TGCGCCAGCAGCATCGGAAGGGGGACTAATGAAAAACTGTTTTTT
.	.	TRBV13	TRBJ2-7	CASSPPGPYEQYF	TGTGCCAGCAGCCCCCCGGGACCCTACGAGCAGTACTTC
.	TRBD2	TRBV5-4	TRBJ2-1	CASSLSYWASGVDNEQFF	TGTGCCAGCAGCTTGAGCTATTGGGCTAGCGGGGTTGACAATGAGCAGTTCTTC
.	.	TRBV5-1	TRBJ1-2	CASSINQGPYGYTF	TGCGCCAGCAGCATAAACCAGGGCCCCTATGGCTACACCTTC
.	TRBD2	TRBV19	TRBJ2-7	CASSSLAGGTYEQYF	TGTGCCAGTAGTAGCCTAGCGGGAGGTACCTACGAGCAGTACTTC
.	TRBD1	TRBV5-1	TRBJ2-6	CASTGGRSGANVLTF	TGCGCCAGCACAGGGGGCCGATCTGGGGCCAACGTCCTGACTTTC
.	.	TRBV4-2	TRBJ2-1	CASSQDLARSSYNEQFF	TGTGCCAGCAGCCAAGATCTCGCTAGAAGCTCCTACAATGAGCAGTTCTTC
.	TRBD2	TRBV7-2	TRBJ2-3	CASSLLAGSSTDTQYF	TGTGCCAGCAGCTTGCTAGCGGGGTCTAGCACAGATACGCAGTATTTT
.	TRBD2	TRBV6-5	TRBJ2-2	CASSLGGPYTGELFF	TGTGCCAGCAGTTTGGGAGGGCCATATACCGGGGAGCTGTTTTTT
few	TRBD2	TRBV19	TRBJ2-7	CASSLGLAGFEQYF	TGTGCCAGTAGCCTCGGACTAGCGGGTTTCGAGCAGTACTTC
.	.	TRBV4-1	TRBJ1-4	CASSLIATNEKLFF	TGCGCCAGCAGCCTTATAGCAACTAATGAAAAACTGTTTTTT
.	.	TRBV27	TRBJ1-1	CAYERVEPEAFF	TGTGCCTACGAGAGGGTCGAACCGGAAGCTTTCTTT
.	.	TRBV7-9	TRBJ1-1	CASSSRVSNTEAFF	TGTGCCAGCAGCTCCCGGGTTTCGAACACTGAAGCTTTCTTT
.	.	TRBV27	TRBJ2-7	CASSLRRASWYEQYF	TGTGCCAGCAGTCTACGGCGGGCTAGCTGGTACGAGCAGTACTTC
.	.	TRBV29-1	TRBJ2-7	CSVFSYEQYF	TGCAGCGTCTTCAGCTACGAGCAGTACTTC
.	.	TRBV9	TRBJ2-5	CASSVATGVETQYF	TGTGCCAGCAGCGTAGCAACGGGAGTAGAGACCCAGTACTTC
.	TRBD2	TRBV19	TRBJ2-1	CASSLTLAGVSPYSGNEQFF	TGTGCCAGTAGTCTGACCCTAGCGGGAGTGTCCCCTTACAGCGGCAATGAGCAGTTCTTC
.	.	TRBV7-2	TRBJ2-1	CASSPLVGEQFF	TGTGCCAGCAGCCCCCTAGTGGGTGAGCAGTTCTTC
.	.	TRBV21-1	TRBJ2-1	CASSKVVHLTYNEQFF	TGTGCCAGCAGCAAAGTAGTCCATTTGACCTACAATGAGCAGTTCTTC
.	TRBD1	TRBV29-1	TRBJ1-2	CSVEQGQGYGYTF	TGCAGCGTTGAACAGGGACAGGGGTACGGCTACACCTTC
once	.	TRBV7-2	TRBJ2-7	CASNPQGGPYEQYF	TGTGCCAGCAACCCTCAGGGGGGTCCCTACGAGCAGTACTTC
.	TRBD1	TRBV5-1	TRBJ1-1	CASTFTARQGMNTEAFF	TGCGCCAGCACTTTCACGGCGAGACAGGGGATGAACACTGAAGCTTTCTTT
.	.	TRBV7-6	TRBJ1-1	CASSLGPTGAFF	TGTGCCAGCAGCTTGGGTCCCACGGGGGCTTTCTTT
.	.	TRBV5-4	TRBJ2-1	CASSLGLYNEQFF	TGTGCCAGCAGCTTGGGGCTTTACAATGAGCAGTTCTTC
few	.	TRBV9	TRBJ1-4	CASSSLERGEKLFF	TGTGCCAGCAGCTCTCTGGAGAGGGGTGAAAAACTGTTTTTT
.	.	TRBV5-4	TRBJ1-4	CASSLRQGSEKLFF	TGTGCCAGCAGCTTGCGGCAGGGGAGTGAAAAACTGTTTTTT
.	.	TRBV2	TRBJ1-1	CASRAARLGGTEAFF	TGTGCCAGCCGGGCAGCACGTTTGGGTGGGACTGAAGCTTTCTTT
once	.	TRBV5-8	TRBJ1-2	CASSFEQELNYGYTF	TGTGCCAGCAGCTTTGAACAGGAGCTTAACTATGGCTACACCTTC
.	.	TRBV28	TRBJ2-2	CASSLLRDGPNTGELFF	TGTGCCAGCAGTTTATTACGGGACGGTCCGAACACCGGGGAGCTGTTTTTT
.	.	TRBV4-1	TRBJ1-3	CASSQVTLARLSSGNTIYF	TGCGCCAGCAGCCAAGTTACCCTCGCCAGACTCAGCTCTGGAAACACCATATATTTT
.	TRBD1	TRBV5-1	TRBJ2-4	CASSPEGGQTNIQYF	TGCGCCAGCAGCCCCGAAGGGGGACAGACAAACATTCAGTACTTC
.	TRBD1	TRBV7-2	TRBJ1-5	CASSSYRGYSNQPQHF	TGTGCCAGCAGCTCTTACAGGGGCTATAGCAATCAGCCCCAGCATTTT
.	.	TRBV7-9	TRBJ2-5	CASSLARGGETQYF	TGTGCCAGCAGCTTAGCAAGGGGCGGAGAGACCCAGTACTTC
.	TRBD1	TRBV15	TRBJ2-1	CATSRADGTVSQFF	TGTGCCACCAGCAGAGCTGATGGGACAGTGTCCCAGTTCTTC
once	.	TRBV28	TRBJ2-3	CASSFGQFTQYF	TGTGCCAGCAGCTTTGGACAGTTTACGCAGTATTTT
.	.	TRBV6-5	TRBJ1-5	CASSYSTGKPQHF	TGTGCCAGCAGTTACTCGACCGGGAAGCCCCAGCATTTT
.	.	TRBV5-5	TRBJ2-2	CASSFLLVGELFF	TGTGCCAGCAGCTTTTTACTGGTCGGGGAGCTGTTTTTT
.	.	TRBV10-3	TRBJ2-1	CAISDARTAYNEQFF	TGTGCCATCAGTGATGCCCGGACCGCGTACAATGAGCAGTTCTTC
once	.	TRBV7-2	TRBJ2-7	CASSGWDLYGSYEQYF	TGTGCCAGCAGCGGATGGGACTTGTACGGCTCCTACGAGCAGTACTTC
.	.	TRBV10-3	TRBJ1-1	CAISESSARTNTEAFF	TGTGCCATCAGTGAGTCCTCCGCGAGAACGAACACTGAAGCTTTCTTT